This TCR beta chain came from a study of shared clonotypes between healthy human individuals. The table lists this clone with a count of one. The same CDR3 arises from other DNA sequences in this sample as well. Method: immunoSEQ multiplex PCR; TCRdb's copy keeps in-frame clones and lacks some. The sample lists fewer than 600,000 clones; roughly 78% were seen once. Specimen: PBMCs. The TCR was taken from a woman between 35 and 50 years old in good health. Some clones in this sample may be carry-over from other donors' samples.

DNA of the CDR3: TGTGCCAGCAGCTTAGGGAGGAGCACCGGGGAGCTGTTTTTT. Translating it yields CASSLGRSTGELFF. This chain joins TRBV7-9 and TRBJ2-2; possibly TRBD2 for D (5 bases). Trimming left V 1 base short and J 4 bases short, with 7 bases between. This CDR3 contains 14 residues. Germline CDR1 SEHNR, CDR2 FQNEAQ (reference sequence).